The rows below give T cell receptor beta chains drawn from one sample of a study of T cells in Graves' hyperthyroidism and ophthalmopathy. A single record per CDR3 protein comes from TCRdb applying MiXCR to the multiplex PCR reads. The sample holds roughly 290,000 distinct CDR3 sequences, roughly an eighth seen once. The sequencing sample was made of blood. These receptors were obtained from a woman between 35 and 50 years old with Graves' hyperthyroidism. The CDR3 runs from the conserved cysteine through the conserved F or W. A D gene is named only where the DNA matches it firmly. Clone size appears in some rows only: once, few, many, or a class for an expanded clone.

TRBJ2-1	TRBV20-1	many	.	CSVARQNEQFF	TGCAGTGTGGCGCGGCAAAATGAGCAGTTCTTC
TRBJ1-5	TRBV28	many	TRBD1	CATRTSDRGDHQPQHF	TGTGCCACCAGAACCTCGGACAGGGGAGATCATCAGCCCCAGCATTTT
TRBJ2-1	TRBV29-1	many	TRBD1	CSVDPGTGGNEQFF	TGCAGCGTTGATCCGGGGACAGGGGGGAATGAGCAGTTCTTC
TRBJ1-2	TRBV9	many	.	CASSVEQGSYGYTF	TGTGCCAGCAGCGTAGAACAGGGTAGCTATGGCTACACCTTC
TRBJ2-7	TRBV7-9	many	.	CASSLSTEQYF	TGTGCCAGCAGCTTATCCACCGAGCAGTACTTC
TRBJ1-2	TRBV3-1	many	.	CASSPRRTQYGYTF	TGTGCCAGCAGCCCACGACGGACCCAATATGGCTACACCTTC
TRBJ2-1	TRBV11-2	many	.	CASSLASYNEQFF	TGTGCCAGCAGCTTAGCTAGCTACAATGAGCAGTTCTTC
TRBJ2-7	TRBV15	many	.	CATSRDGRGDEQYF	TGTGCCACCAGCAGAGACGGCAGGGGGGACGAGCAGTACTTC
TRBJ2-1	TRBV6-1	many	.	CASSNSGGSYNEQFF	TGTGCCAGCAGTAACAGCGGCGGCTCCTACAATGAGCAGTTCTTC
TRBJ1-1	TRBV25-1	many	TRBD1	CASSDWDRGTEAFF	TGTGCCAGCAGTGACTGGGACAGGGGGACTGAAGCTTTCTTT
TRBJ2-7	TRBV5-1	many	.	CASSLANSGGGHEQYF	TGCGCCAGCAGCTTGGCCAACTCCGGAGGCGGCCACGAGCAGTACTTC
TRBJ2-7	TRBV7-3	.	TRBD2	CASNVWGTSGCEQYF	TGTGCCAGCAACGTCTGGGGGACTAGCGGCTGCGAGCAGTACTTC
TRBJ2-5	TRBV12-3/TRBV12-4	many	TRBD2	CASRTSGLQETQYF	TGTGCCAGCAGGACTAGCGGGCTCCAAGAGACCCAGTACTTC
TRBJ2-2	TRBV29-1	many	.	CSVALGGAGELFF	TGCAGCGTTGCCCTCGGCGGAGCCGGGGAGCTGTTTTTT
TRBJ2-7	TRBV12-3/TRBV12-4	many	.	CASSFDRLYEQYF	TGTGCCAGCAGTTTTGACAGGCTCTACGAGCAGTACTTC
TRBJ1-3	TRBV5-1	.	.	CASSSVPGAGNTIYF	TGCGCCAGCAGCTCCGTCCCAGGGGCTGGAAACACCATATATTTT
TRBJ2-7	TRBV4-1	.	.	CASSQDFGEGLANSYEQYF	.
TRBJ2-7	TRBV12-3/TRBV12-4	many	TRBD1	CASSLARTGGAYEQYF	TGTGCCAGCAGTTTAGCCCGGACAGGGGGCGCCTACGAGCAGTACTTC
TRBJ2-6	TRBV27	few	.	CASSLLGSSSGANVLTF	TGTGCCAGCAGTTTATTGGGCAGTAGCTCTGGGGCCAACGTCCTGACTTTC
TRBJ2-2	TRBV5-1	.	TRBD1	CASRQGSDTGELFF	TGCGCCAGCAGACAGGGGAGTGACACCGGGGAGCTGTTTTTT
TRBJ1-5	TRBV28	many	.	CASSLLGGNQPQHF	TGTGCCAGCAGTTTATTGGGCGGCAATCAGCCCCAGCATTTT
TRBJ1-4	TRBV4-2	.	.	CASSHSGAGNEKLFF	TGTGCCAGCAGCCATTCAGGGGCCGGTAATGAAAAACTGTTTTTT
TRBJ1-4	TRBV6-1	many	TRBD1	CASSRDRGGEKLFF	TGTGCCAGCAGTAGGGACAGGGGCGGCGAAAAACTGTTTTTT
TRBJ2-5	TRBV7-3	.	TRBD1	CASSPVGQGGRETQYF	TGTGCCAGCAGCCCCGTCGGACAGGGTGGTCGAGAGACCCAGTACTTC
TRBJ1-2	TRBV28	many	TRBD1	CASSPEGQGYYGYTF	TGTGCCAGCAGCCCGGAGGGACAGGGGTACTATGGCTACACCTTC
TRBJ2-2	TRBV2	few	.	CASRPRTANTGELFF	TGTGCCAGCAGACCCCGGACAGCGAACACCGGGGAGCTGTTTTTT
TRBJ2-6	TRBV6-1	many	TRBD1	CASRSKTGPGANVLTF	TGTGCCAGCAGAAGCAAGACAGGGCCCGGGGCCAACGTCCTGACTTTC
TRBJ1-3	TRBV3-1	.	.	CASSLRTVGNTIYF	TGTGCCAGCAGCCTCCGGACAGTTGGAAACACCATATATTTT
TRBJ1-2	TRBV2	few	.	CASSWEINYGYTF	TGTGCCAGCAGTTGGGAAATTAACTATGGCTACACCTTC
TRBJ2-3	TRBV29-1	.	TRBD2	CSVSKTSGRGNTQYF	TGCAGCGTCTCGAAGACTAGCGGGAGGGGGAATACGCAGTATTTT
TRBJ2-3	TRBV11-2	many	.	CASSLAPSSTDTQYF	TGTGCCAGCAGCTTAGCGCCCTCTAGCACAGATACGCAGTATTTT
TRBJ1-5	TRBV10-3	many	.	CAISGGPGLEPQHF	TGTGCCATCAGTGGAGGCCCAGGGCTGGAACCCCAGCATTTT
TRBJ1-2	TRBV20-1	few	TRBD1	CSARATGERSYGYTF	TGCAGTGCTAGGGCCACAGGGGAACGGAGCTATGGCTACACCTTC
TRBJ1-1	TRBV18	many	TRBD1	CASSPRARGVNTEAFF	TGTGCCAGCTCACCTCGGGCCAGGGGGGTTAACACTGAAGCTTTCTTT
TRBJ2-7	TRBV7-9	many	.	CASSLEPAGEQYF	TGTGCCAGCAGCTTAGAGCCCGCGGGCGAGCAGTACTTC
TRBJ2-3	TRBV5-8	many	.	CASSSYRADTQYF	TGTGCCAGCAGCTCGTACAGGGCGGATACGCAGTATTTT
TRBJ1-6	TRBV7-8	.	.	CASSLGSGSSPLHF	TGTGCCAGCAGCTTAGGTTCGGGTAGTTCACCCCTCCACTTT
TRBJ2-5	TRBV14	few	.	CASSQIFRGDETQYF	TGTGCCAGCAGCCAGATTTTTCGAGGGGACGAGACCCAGTACTTC
TRBJ2-1	TRBV12-3/TRBV12-4	.	.	CASSPGGGRFNEQFF	TGTGCCAGCAGCCCCGGAGGGGGGCGGTTCAATGAGCAGTTCTTC
TRBJ2-3	TRBV2	.	.	CASTYRLDTETQYF	TGTGCCAGCACCTACAGGCTGGACACAGAGACGCAGTATTTT